Each of the 21 T cell receptor beta chains below was sequenced from the same sample in a study of identifying expanded T cells in peripheral blood. Measured with immunoSEQ multiplex PCR; TCRdb has only the in-frame clones, and not every one. The sample consists of about 81,000 clones, 84% of them appearing once. Material: blood. The receptors originated from a person aged 18 to 75 in good health.

J is TRBJ2-3 and V is TRBV30; TRBD2 aligns across 9 bases. The CDR3 runs to 13 residues. J gave up 0 bases and V 8 bases, and 3 bases lay outside the gene matches. CDR1 and CDR2 (germline): GTSNPN, SVGIG (reference sequence). Written as DNA, the CDR3 is TGTGCCGGTACTAGCGGGAGCACAGATACGCAGTATTTT. This encodes CAGTSGSTDTQYF.

The chain links TRBV7-8 to TRBJ1-1, with 8 bases that match TRBD1. Germline V gene data show CDR1 as SGHVS and CDR2 as FQNEAQ. The V and J ends lost 4 bases and 5 bases, in that order; junction bases with no gene match: 9. This CDR3 is built from 15 residues. DNA for the CDR3: TGTGCCAGCAGCTCTGGTACAGGGGGAAGGACTGAAGCTTTCTTT. Translation gives CASSSGTGGRTEAFF.

V and J are TRBV30 and TRBJ1-4; 7 nucleotides line up with TRBD1. CDR3 length: 14 residues. The J segment lost 2 bases and the V segment lost 2 bases, leaving 2 bases of the junction unmatched. Germline CDR1 is GTSNPN and CDR2 is SVGIG (reference sequence). This CDR3 reads CAWSRDSTNEKLFF. CDR3 nucleotides: TGTGCCTGGAGTAGGGACAGTACTAATGAAAAACTGTTTTTT.

In its sample, this clone was seen a few times. The chain uses TRBV9 and TRBJ2-7; TRBD2 agrees at 7 bases. CDR1 and CDR2 (germline): SGDLS, YYNGEE. Trimming at V came to 0 bases and at J to 0 bases, leaving 0 bases not matched to a gene. The CDR3 has 14 amino acids. CDR3 DNA: TGTGCCAGCAGCGTAGGCGGGAGCTCCTACGAGCAGTACTTC. Its translation: CASSVGGSSYEQYF.

The rearrangement joins TRBV27 to TRBJ1-1; 9 positions agree with TRBD1. The germline gives CDR1 MNHEY, CDR2 SMNVEV (reference sequence). The CDR3 totals 14 residues. The V segment lost 5 bases and the J segment 11 bases; nucleotides outside the gene matches: 12. The CDR3 loop is CASSTDLTGGLAFF. In DNA form, the CDR3 reads TGTGCCAGCAGTACAGACTTAACAGGGGGCTTGGCTTTCTTT.

This clone was seen a few times. The chain joins TRBV29-1 to TRBJ2-1, with D possibly matching TRBD1 (5 bases). The CDR3 length is 11 residues. Deletions cut 4 bases from V and 8 bases from J, with 9 bases between. Germline CDR1 SQVTM, CDR2 ANQGSEA. The chain's CDR3 is CSVVRVYEQFF. In DNA, the CDR3 is TGCAGCGTTGTCAGGGTCTATGAGCAGTTCTTC.

J is TRBJ2-5 and V is TRBV11-3; 11 nucleotides match TRBD2. Germline assignment: CDR1 SGHNT and CDR2 YENEEA. The CDR3 contains 16 residues. V was clipped by 1 base and J by 4 bases; unmatched bases: 5. CDR3 coding DNA: TGTGCCAGCAGCTTAGGCCTAGCGGGAGGTGGAGAGACCCAGTACTTC. It specifies CASSLGLAGGGETQYF.

V is TRBV30 and J is TRBJ1-4; 9 positions agree with TRBD1. Trimming at V came to 2 bases and at J to 3 bases, leaving 4 bases not matched to a gene. This CDR3 is 15 amino acids long. Germline V gives CDR1 GTSNPN, CDR2 SVGIG (reference sequence). CDR3 DNA sequence: TGTGCCTGGAGTCTCCGGACAGGGGCTAATGAAAAACTGTTTTTT. Residues: CAWSLRTGANEKLFF.

This chain uses TRBV11-1 with TRBJ1-4, with D maybe TRBD1 (6 bases). This CDR3 spans 13 amino acids. Germline values: CDR1 SGHAT, CDR2 FQDESV (reference sequence). V lost 5 bases and J lost 8, with 12 bases in between. CDR3 bases: TGTGCCAGCAGCCCGATCAGGGGAGAAAAACTGTTTTTT. This sequence encodes CASSPIRGEKLFF.

The rearrangement links TRBV4-2 to TRBJ1-2; possible D gene TRBD1, 6 bases. Germline CDR1 and CDR2: LGHNA and YNFKEQ. V gave up 1 base and J gave up 2 bases, with 17 bases separating them. The CDR3 is 17 residues long. CDR3 residues: CASSQGAQGLENYGYTF. CDR3 DNA sequence: TGTGCCAGCAGCCAAGGGGCACAGGGTCTGGAAAACTATGGCTACACCTTC.

V and J are TRBV4-3 and TRBJ2-2; D is undetermined. Germline CDR1 reads LGHNA; CDR2 reads YSLEER. With 0 bases removed from V and 3 bases from J, the gap between germline ends came to 11 bases. This CDR3 is 16 amino acids long. CDR3 loop: CASSQDRSLDTGELFF. The CDR3 bases are TGCGCCAGCAGCCAAGATCGTAGCCTAGACACCGGGGAGCTGTTTTTT.

In this sample, this clone turned up once. The rearrangement links TRBV7-2 to TRBJ2-1; D perhaps matches TRBD1 (5 bases). The V and J ends lost 5 bases and 4 bases respectively, with 15 bases between them. Germline V gene lookup returns CDR1 SGHTA and CDR2 FQGNSA. There are 15 residues in the CDR3. CDR3 sequence reads: CASSRTPRAYNEQFF. The CDR3 bases are TGTGCCAGCAGCCGGACACCAAGGGCGTACAATGAGCAGTTCTTC. The full variable domain, with the rest looked up from reference TRBV7-2 and TRBJ2-1, is GAGVSQSPSNKVTEKGKDVELRCDPISGHTALYWYRQSLGQGLEFLIYFQGNSAPDKSGLPSDRFSAERTGGSVSTLTIQRTQQEDSAVYLCASSRTPRAYNEQFFGPGTRLTVL.

This rearrangement joins TRBV5-4 to TRBJ2-1; TRBD2 agrees at 9 bases. The V and J ends lost 1 base and 10 bases, in that order; junction bases with no gene match: 9. CDR3 size: 15 residues. CDR1 is SGHNT and CDR2 is YYREEE in the germline V gene (reference sequence). CDR3 sequence reads: CASSLPGLAKDEQFF. The CDR3 region has the DNA TGTGCCAGCAGCTTGCCGGGACTAGCTAAAGACGAGCAGTTCTTC.

V and J are TRBV7-2 and TRBJ1-1; 7 nucleotides line up with TRBD1. J lost 1 base, V lost 0 bases, and 5 bases had no gene match. The CDR3 totals 16 residues. In germline, CDR1 is SGHTA, CDR2 FQGNSA. CDR3 loop: CASSLASGTANTEAFF. DNA of the CDR3: TGTGCCAGCAGCTTAGCTTCCGGGACAGCGAACACTGAAGCTTTCTTT.

CDR3 DNA: TGTGCCAGCAGCGCGACAGGGGGCCACTACGAGCAGTACTTC. It is translated as CASSATGGHYEQYF. The J gene is TRBJ2-7, the V gene TRBV9, with 10 nucleotides matching TRBD1. V lost 3 bases, J lost 3 bases, and 3 bases stayed unmatched. Germline values: CDR1 SGDLS, CDR2 YYNGEE. This CDR3 comprises 14 residues.

This clone was picked up one time. The chain is built from TRBV19 and TRBJ2-3; TRBD1 might be the D (5 bases). The germline CDR1 and CDR2 sequences are LNHDA and SQIVND (reference sequence). V lost 1 base to trimming and J lost 2 bases, with 10 bases between them. The CDR3 runs to 15 residues. Here the CDR3 DNA reads TGTGCCAGTAGTATAGGGGGCGCCGTCACAGATACGCAGTATTTT. As protein: CASSIGGAVTDTQYF.

V and J are TRBV7-9 and TRBJ2-3; 7 bases align to TRBD2. From germline, CDR1 is SEHNR and CDR2 FQNEAQ (reference sequence). The CDR3 has 15 residues. V lost 1 base and J lost 5; bases outside the gene matches: 6. CDR3 in amino acids: CASSLGAGAGDTQYF. The CDR3 DNA is TGTGCCAGCAGCTTAGGTGCGGGAGCAGGAGATACGCAGTATTTT. The full variable domain, completed using reference TRBV7-9 and TRBJ2-3, is DTGVSQNPRHKITKRGQNVTFRCDPISEHNRLYWYRQTLGQGPEFLTYFQNEAQLEKSRLLSDRFSAERPKGSFSTLEIQRTEQGDSAMYLCASSLGAGAGDTQYFGPGTRLTVL.

The rearrangement links TRBV4-1 to TRBJ2-5; D gene unclear. The CDR3 totals 13 residues. V lost 0 bases and J lost 7, with 9 bases in between. The germline V gene has CDR1 MGHRA and CDR2 YSYEKL. As DNA, the CDR3 is TGCGCCAGCAGCCAAGATCAGGAAGCGACCCAGTACTTC. Its translation: CASSQDQEATQYF.

The chain couples TRBV9 to TRBJ2-7, with 10 bases fitting TRBD2. Trimming took 2 bases from V and 3 from J; bases not matched to a gene: 11. The germline V gene has CDR1 SGDLS and CDR2 YYNGEE. The CDR3 is 17 amino acids. CDR3 DNA sequence: TGTGCCAGCAGCGTGTCTAGCGAGCGGGAGGGCCACTACGAGCAGTACTTC. Its translation is CASSVSSEREGHYEQYF. Supplemented by reference TRBV9 and TRBJ2-7, the full variable domain reads DSGVTQTPKHLITATGQRVTLRCSPRSGDLSVYWYQQSLDQGLQFLIQYYNGEERAKGNILERFSAQQFPDLHSELNLSSLELGDSALYFCASSVSSEREGHYEQYFGPGTRLTVT.

The rearrangement joins TRBV19 to TRBJ2-7; a possible D gene is TRBD1 (5 bases). The CDR3 is made up of 14 amino acids. Germline values: CDR1 LNHDA, CDR2 SQIVND (reference sequence). V dropped 9 bases and J dropped 0 bases, with 15 bases sitting between them. The DNA of the CDR3 is TGTGCCAGCTCAGGGAAGAAGGGCTCCTACGAGCAGTACTTC. Residues: CASSGKKGSYEQYF.

The V call is TRBV4-3, the J call TRBJ1-5; no clear D. This CDR3 comprises 17 residues. V lost 0 bases and J 0 bases, leaving 12 bases between the germline ends. The germline gives CDR1 LGHNA, CDR2 YSLEER. The CDR3 sequence: CASSQDYGSSSNQPQHF. The CDR3, as DNA: TGCGCCAGCAGCCAAGACTATGGCAGCTCTAGCAATCAGCCCCAGCATTTT.